This T cell receptor beta chain is drawn from a study of T cell repertoires in cytomegalovirus infection. As for the study in general: TCR beta signatures that were public indicated CMV infection and matching HLA type. Study observations and caveats: Adding up the frequency of public TCR beta families identified people who carried CMV plus the relevant HLA. HLA-C-restricted TCR beta clonotypes specific for CMV led the ex vivo response.

As for this clonotype: Its target is not known.

MiXCR, applied by TCRdb to the reads, yields one record per CDR3 protein. The data hold 100,000 to 150,000 distinct CDR3 sequences, with more than 30% observed a single time. The TCR sequence derives from a human donor in good health (CMV status not recorded). Some clones in this sample may be carry-over from other donors' samples. Sample: CD8+ T cells from cultured PBMCs, taken from culture after CMV antigen stimulation.

The CDR3 reads CASSDLQGSTYEQYF. As DNA, the CDR3 is TGTGCCAGCAGCGACCTACAGGGAAGTACGTACGAGCAGTACTTC. The rearrangement uses TRBV14 and TRBJ2-7; possible D gene TRBD1, 6 bases. The CDR3 extends over 15 amino acids. Trimming removed 5 bases at V and 4 bases at J, with 18 bases between. Germline V gene lookup returns CDR1 SGHDN and CDR2 FVKESK.